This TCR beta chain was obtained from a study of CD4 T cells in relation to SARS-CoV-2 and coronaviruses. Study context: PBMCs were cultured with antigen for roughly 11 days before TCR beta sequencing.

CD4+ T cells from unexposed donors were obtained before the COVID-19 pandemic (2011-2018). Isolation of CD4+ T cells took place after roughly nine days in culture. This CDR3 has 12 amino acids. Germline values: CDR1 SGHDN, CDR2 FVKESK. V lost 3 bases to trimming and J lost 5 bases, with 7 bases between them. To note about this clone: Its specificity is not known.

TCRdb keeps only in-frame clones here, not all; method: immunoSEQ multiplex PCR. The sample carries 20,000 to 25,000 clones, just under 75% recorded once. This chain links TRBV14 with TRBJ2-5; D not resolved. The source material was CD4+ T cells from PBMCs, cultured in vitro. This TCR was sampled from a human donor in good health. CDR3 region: CASSQVGETQYF. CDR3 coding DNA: TGTGCCAGCAGCCAGGTTGGGGAGACCCAGTACTTC.